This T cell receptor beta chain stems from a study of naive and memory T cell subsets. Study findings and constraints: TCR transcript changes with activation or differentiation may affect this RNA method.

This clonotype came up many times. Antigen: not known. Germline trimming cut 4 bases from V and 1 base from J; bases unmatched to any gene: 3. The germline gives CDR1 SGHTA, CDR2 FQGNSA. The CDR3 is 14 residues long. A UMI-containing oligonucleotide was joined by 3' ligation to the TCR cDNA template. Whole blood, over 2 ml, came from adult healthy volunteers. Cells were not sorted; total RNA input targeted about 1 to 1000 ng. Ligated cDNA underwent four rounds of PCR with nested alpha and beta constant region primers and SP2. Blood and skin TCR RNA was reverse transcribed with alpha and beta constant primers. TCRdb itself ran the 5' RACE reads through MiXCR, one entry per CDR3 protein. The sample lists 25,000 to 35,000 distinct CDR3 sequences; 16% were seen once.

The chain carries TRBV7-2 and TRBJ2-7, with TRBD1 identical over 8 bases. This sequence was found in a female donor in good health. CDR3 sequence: CASSSRQGSYEQYF. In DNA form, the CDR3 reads TGTGCCAGCAGCTCACGACAGGGGTCCTACGAGCAGTACTTC.